The source of this TCR beta chain is a study of blood T cell repertoires in COVID-19. Overall study context: Sites in the United States, Italy and Spain provided acute and convalescent COVID-19 samples.

The protocol was immunoSEQ multiplex PCR, while the TCRdb copy is restricted to in-frame clones and leaves out a portion. This table has roughly 160,000 clones, about 87% appearing once. The V gene's germline CDR1 is LNHDA and CDR2 SQIVND (reference sequence). The CDR3 consists of 13 residues. Trimming stripped 5 bases from V and 10 bases from J, with 12 bases between. This clonotype was sampled from a woman of 80 years or more with COVID-19, enrolled during active disease. V is TRBV19 and J is TRBJ1-6; D is perhaps TRBD1 (5 bases). The sequencing input was peripheral blood. CDR3 amino acids: CASSLLTESPLHF. The CDR3 DNA follows: TGTGCCAGTAGTCTCCTGACAGAATCACCCCTCCACTTT.